This T cell receptor beta chain was sequenced in a study of prognosis after radiotherapy for stage I lung cancer. The CDR3 has 11 residues. V was trimmed by 6 bases and J by 5 bases, leaving 7 bases between them. CDR1 LNHDA and CDR2 SQIVND come from the germline V gene (reference sequence). Study results and limitations: TRBV and TRBJ gene usage reportedly differed between patients with and without metastases.

With two-round multiplex PCR, TCR beta CDR3 sequences were amplified from genomic DNA. Individual primers that were specific to each TRBV and TRBJ gene served in first-round PCR. In TCRdb, the multiplex PCR reads were re-called with MiXCR into one record per CDR3 protein. This sample has 13,000 to 15,000 distinct CDR3 sequences; around three fifths occur once, and the top ten carry 20% to 30%. Concerning this clonotype: Its antigen remains unknown. In this CDR3 the conserved last residue, phenylalanine or tryptophan, is missing, so a read error is likely.

The input for sequencing was PBMCs, taken before or after stereotactic body radiation therapy (not recorded which). The chain couples TRBV19 to TRBJ2-5; D may be TRBD1 or TRBD2 (5 bases each). The receptor was derived from a donor aged 50 or older with non-small cell lung cancer. CDR3 nucleotide sequence: TGTGCCAGTAGATGGGGGGAGACCCAGTACCTC. It specifies CASRWGETQYL.